This is a list of T cell receptor beta chains from one sample in a study of blood T cell repertoires in COVID-19. Clones were sequenced by immunoSEQ multiplex PCR, and TCRdb holds only the in-frame ones, with some missing. The top ten clones hold roughly 10% of a sample with 250,000 to 300,000 clones, about 87% of them seen once. Input material: peripheral blood. These receptors all stem from a woman in her 70s with COVID-19, enrolled during active disease. Both conserved end residues are part of each CDR3. The D gene is left open where the match is weak. Some rows have no size entry. The others give once, few or many, or a class for an expanded clone.

v_call	clone_size	j_call	d_call	cdr3_aa	cdr3_nt
TRBV10-3	-	TRBJ2-5	TRBD2	CATGTSEETQYF	TGTGCCACAGGGACTAGTGAGGAGACCCAGTACTTC
TRBV28	once	TRBJ1-5	TRBD1	CASSPQDRPAQPQHF	TGTGCCAGCAGTCCGCAGGACAGGCCGGCGCAGCCCCAGCATTTT
TRBV3-1/TRBV3-2	few	TRBJ1-4	TRBD1	CASSQDGRRTGDEKLFF	TGTGCCAGCAGCCAAGATGGCCGCAGGACAGGAGATGAAAAACTGTTTTTT
TRBV20-1	-	TRBJ2-7	-	CSAVLASEQYF	TGCAGTGCGGTACTAGCTTCCGAGCAGTACTTC
TRBV2	-	TRBJ1-5	-	CASSLGGSGNQPQHF	TGTGCCAGCAGCTTAGGGGGTTCCGGCAATCAGCCCCAGCATTTT
TRBV21-1	-	TRBJ1-2	-	CARGDRANYGYTF	TGTGCCAGGGGGGACAGGGCTAACTATGGCTACACCTTC
TRBV3-1/TRBV3-2	-	TRBJ2-1	-	CASSQDGALLKQFF	TGTGCCAGCAGCCAAGACGGAGCCCTGCTGAAGCAGTTCTTC
TRBV28	-	TRBJ1-5	TRBD1	CASSLWGTGDKQPQHF	TGTGCCAGCAGTTTATGGGGGACAGGGGACAAACAGCCCCAGCATTTT
TRBV29-1	-	TRBJ1-1	TRBD1	CSVEDRTNTEAFF	TGCAGCGTAGAGGACAGGACTAACACTGAAGCTTTCTTT
TRBV11-2	-	TRBJ1-2	-	CASSLVGRNYGYTF	TGTGCCAGCAGCTTAGTCGGGAGAAACTATGGCTACACCTTC
TRBV7-9	many	TRBJ2-1	-	CASSPRLRYNEQFF	TGTGCCAGCAGCCCAAGACTAAGATACAATGAGCAGTTCTTC
TRBV4-1	-	TRBJ2-1	-	CASSQDSRRRGLGNEQFF	TGCGCCAGCAGCCAAGACTCCCGAAGGAGAGGGTTGGGCAATGAGCAGTTCTTC
TRBV28	-	TRBJ1-1	-	CASRTGTPLSEAFF	TGTGCCAGCAGGACCGGGACACCGCTTAGCGAAGCTTTCTTT
TRBV27	-	TRBJ1-2	TRBD1	CASRLQGRGGYTF	TGTGCCAGCAGACTACAGGGGCGGGGTGGCTACACCTTC
TRBV10-3	-	TRBJ2-1	TRBD2	CAISESPSGSSYNEQFF	TGTGCCATCAGTGAGTCGCCCAGCGGGAGCTCCTACAATGAGCAGTTCTTC